The 22 T cell receptor beta chains presented below share a single source sample, sequenced in a study of CD8+CD57+ T cells in acquired aplastic anemia. Investigators profiled TCR beta VDJ and CDR3 from genomic DNA template. TCRdb used MiXCR to reprocess the reads, holding one entry per CDR3 protein. The sample gives about 160,000 distinct CDR3 sequences, about 48% of which show up once; around a third is in the top ten. Individuals selected for sequencing had exhibited CD8+CD57+ cell expansion on flow cytometry. Material for sequencing was sorted CD4+, CD8+, or CD8+CD57+ T cells (not recorded which) from PBMCs. The source is a human donor with aplastic anemia.

As to this clonotype: Germline is not matched at one junction end, which may reflect a read error. The V gene is TRBV6-2 or TRBV6-3, the J gene TRBJ2-7; 16 bases agree with TRBD2. Germline loops: CDR1 MNHEY, CDR2 SVGEGT. The CDR3 extends over 17 amino acids. The CDR3 here is CASSHGTSGRGSYEQHF. In DNA, the CDR3 is TGTGCCAGCAGCCACGGGACTAGCGGGAGGGGATCCTACGAGCAGCACTTC.

This clonotype showed up many times. The chain couples TRBV5-1 to TRBJ2-7; D remains ambiguous. The CDR3 spans 12 residues. The germline V gene has CDR1 SGHRS and CDR2 YFSETQ. Trimming shortened V by 0 bases and J by 4 bases, and 5 bases separated the two germline ends. DNA of the CDR3: TGCGCCAGCAGCTTGGAACCTTACGAGCAGTACTTC. Translating it yields CASSLEPYEQYF.

There are a few counts of this clonotype. CDR3 sequence reads: CATGTAKEAFF. CDR3 nucleotides: TGTGCCACCGGGACGGCTAAAGAAGCTTTCTTT. The chain joins TRBV7-9 to TRBJ1-1; a weak D match, TRBD1 (5 bases). The V end was cut by 10 bases, the J end by 8 bases, with 14 bases between. The germline gives CDR1 SEHNR, CDR2 FQNEAQ (reference sequence). CDR3 length equals 11 residues. Filled out from reference TRBV7-9 and TRBJ1-1, the complete variable domain reads DTGVSQNPRHKITKRGQNVTFRCDPISEHNRLYWYRQTLGQGPEFLTYFQNEAQLEKSRLLSDRFSAERPKGSFSTLEIQRTEQGDSAMYLCATGTAKEAFFGQGTRLTVV.

This clonotype was observed many times. No DNA is shown, since the ends of the CDR3 on it are uncertain; the CDR3 is the one TCRdb lists. V is TRBV6-1 and J is TRBJ2-6. The germline gives CDR1 MNHNS, CDR2 SASEGT. The CDR3 is made up of 16 amino acids, end residues included. CDR3 amino acids: CASSTSTHSGANVLTF.

CDR3 sequence reads: CSARLPTEPGNTIYF. DNA of the CDR3: TGCAGTGCTAGACTCCCCACAGAACCTGGAAACACCATATATTTT. The rearrangement uses TRBV20-1 and TRBJ1-3; D gene unclear. CDR1 DFQATT and CDR2 SNEGSKA come from the germline V gene (reference sequence). The germline V and J ends were trimmed by 2 bases and 2 bases, with 13 bases remaining between them. This CDR3 contains 15 residues.

This clonotype was observed at least ten times. The gene calls are TRBV20-1 and TRBJ2-2; 9 positions agree with TRBD1. CDR1 is DFQATT, CDR2 SNEGSKA, per germline (reference sequence). CDR3 size: 16 residues. J lost 3 bases, V lost 2 bases, and 7 bases had no gene match. This chain's CDR3 is CSARTLDRGDTGELFF. CDR3 nucleotides: TGCAGTGCTAGAACCCTCGACAGGGGGGACACCGGGGAGCTGTTTTTT.

This sequence joins TRBV20-1 and TRBJ2-5, with a possible D match to TRBD2 (5 bases). CDR3 length: 13 residues. Trimming pared 3 bases from V and 5 bases from J, leaving 13 bases between. Germline lookup yields CDR1 DFQATT and CDR2 SNEGSKA (reference sequence). CDR3 DNA sequence: TGCAGTGCTAGTAGTTCGGTAGCGGAGACCCAGTACTTC. Its translation is CSASSSVAETQYF.

In its sample, this clonotype was seen a few times. The rearrangement links TRBV19 to TRBJ2-5; no reliable D call. In germline, CDR1 is LNHDA, CDR2 SQIVND (reference sequence). Trimming cost V 6 bases and J 5 bases, with 13 bases left between them. The CDR3 is 13 amino acids. The CDR3 coding sequence is TGTGCCAGTAGCTACGCTGTGGGGGAGACCCAGTACTTC. Protein sequence: CASSYAVGETQYF.

This clonotype has at least ten counts. This chain links TRBV19 with TRBJ2-7; 10 nucleotides match TRBD2. The CDR3 has 14 residues. The V gene end was trimmed by 1 base and the J gene end by 4 bases; junction bases not matched to a gene: 1. Per the germline V gene, CDR1 is LNHDA and CDR2 is SQIVND (reference sequence). The CDR3 sequence is CASSIGTSGYEQYF. The CDR3 region has the DNA TGTGCCAGTAGTATAGGGACTAGCGGATACGAGCAGTACTTC.

The gene calls are TRBV24-1 and TRBJ2-2; 9 bases agree with TRBD1. This CDR3 comprises 17 residues. With V trimmed by 3 bases and J by 1 base, 5 bases remained unmatched. The germline CDR1 and CDR2 sequences are KGHDR and SFDVKD. In nucleotides, the CDR3 is TGTGCCACCAGTGATCCGGGACAGGGAGTGAACACCGGGGAGCTGTTTTTT. Translating gives CATSDPGQGVNTGELFF.

This clonotype was counted many times. The chain joins TRBV29-1 to TRBJ2-3; D possibly uses TRBD1 or TRBD2 (5 bases each). CDR1 and CDR2 (germline): SQVTM, ANQGSEA. V was pared by 4 bases and J by 1 base, with 18 bases between. The CDR3 contains 16 residues. CDR3 sequence: CSVVGDLGVRTDTQYF. The CDR3, as DNA: TGCAGCGTTGTAGGGGACCTCGGGGTACGCACAGATACGCAGTATTTT.

V and J are TRBV24-1 and TRBJ2-1; D may be TRBD2 (5 bases). Deletions cut 9 bases from V and 0 bases from J, with 17 bases between. The CDR3 runs to 16 residues. CDR1 is KGHDR, CDR2 SFDVKD, per germline. The CDR3 DNA reads TGTGCCACCCAGTCCTCTAGCCCACACTCCTACAATGAGCAGTTCTTC. Translated, it gives CATQSSSPHSYNEQFF.

The rearrangement links TRBV29-1 to TRBJ2-7; D is ambiguous. Germline V gene data show CDR1 as SQVTM and CDR2 as ANQGSEA. The CDR3 runs to 17 residues. V was shortened by 0 bases and J by 3 bases, with 21 bases between the two germline ends. DNA for the CDR3: TGCAGCGTTGAAGAAGGACGTCATGGCCACTCCAACTACGAGCAGTACTTC. This encodes CSVEEGRHGHSNYEQYF.

The chain recombines TRBV19 with TRBJ2-1; 7 nucleotides agree with TRBD1. V lost 6 bases and J lost 6; bases outside the gene matches: 8. Germline V gene sequence: CDR1 LNHDA, CDR2 SQIVND (reference sequence). CDR3 length: 14 amino acids. The CDR3 nucleotides read TGTGCCAGTAGGGAGACAGGGCCTTTCAATGAGCAGTTCTTC. Translation: CASRETGPFNEQFF.

The CDR3 is CSAKTGQTYEQYF. CDR3 coding DNA: TGCAGCGCGAAGACAGGCCAAACCTACGAGCAGTACTTC. The rearrangement links TRBV29-1 to TRBJ2-7; D is perhaps TRBD1 (6 bases). V was pared by 7 bases and J by 2 bases, with 15 bases between. The CDR3 is made up of 13 amino acids. CDR1 and CDR2 from the germline V gene are SQVTM and ANQGSEA.

J is TRBJ2-3 and V is TRBV10-1; 14 nucleotides line up with TRBD2. Germline CDR1 reads WNHNN; CDR2 reads SYGVQD (reference sequence). The ends lost 2 bases at V and 1 base at J; junction bases unmatched: 2. The CDR3 runs 17 residues. Here the CDR3 DNA reads TGCGCCAGCAGTGAGGGGACTAGCGGGGGCCGCACAGATACGCAGTATTTT. This encodes CASSEGTSGGRTDTQYF.

In this sample, this clonotype turned up many times. J is TRBJ2-3 and V is TRBV5-1; the D gene is possibly TRBD1 (5 bases). Trimming took off 1 base at V and 6 bases at J, with 18 bases between the two ends. Germline lookup yields CDR1 SGHRS and CDR2 YFSETQ. The CDR3 is 16 residues long. The CDR3 DNA is TGCGCCAGCAGCTTGATTTTTCAGAAGGGGTTGGATACGCAGTATTTT. Protein sequence: CASSLIFQKGLDTQYF.

The chain couples TRBV20-1 to TRBJ2-2; D uncertain. The CDR3 has 13 amino acids. V was cut by 3 bases and J by 4 bases, with 9 bases left in between. The germline gives CDR1 DFQATT, CDR2 SNEGSKA (reference sequence). CDR3 amino acids: CSASSLGTGELFF. In DNA form, the CDR3 reads TGCAGTGCTAGCAGTTTGGGCACCGGGGAGCTGTTTTTT.

V and J are TRBV10-3 and TRBJ2-1, with TRBD2 matching 7 bases. The J segment lost 5 bases and the V segment lost 3 bases, leaving 4 bases of the junction unmatched. CDR3 size: 14 residues. CDR1 is ENHRY, CDR2 SYGVKD, per germline. The CDR3 region has the DNA TGTGCCATCAGTGACCTAGCGGCTGACAATGAGCAGTTCTTC. As protein: CAISDLAADNEQFF.

This clonotype was observed a handful of times. Relative to the germline gene, one junction end is altered; a read error may explain this. DNA for the CDR3: TGTGCCAGCAGCGAGGGGATAGGACAGGGGGTCTACGATCAGTACTTC. The encoded protein is CASSEGIGQGVYDQYF. The chain recombines TRBV9 with TRBJ2-7, with 10 positions matching TRBD1. Germline V gene lookup returns CDR1 SGDLS and CDR2 YYNGEE. CDR3 length equals 16 residues.

The sample holds many counts of this clonotype. This chain connects TRBV20-1 to TRBJ2-7, with 7 bases identical to TRBD1. The CDR3 totals 15 residues. CDR1 and CDR2 from the germline V gene are DFQATT and SNEGSKA (reference sequence). Trimming removed 2 bases from V and 4 bases from J; junction bases left unmatched: 11. CDR3 loop: CSARPIDRAIYEQYF. The CDR3 bases are TGCAGTGCTAGACCGATTGACAGGGCAATTTACGAGCAGTACTTC.

This clonotype has at least ten counts. The chain combines TRBV4-3 with TRBJ1-3; D remains ambiguous. There are 13 residues in the CDR3. Germline V gene lookup returns CDR1 LGHNA and CDR2 YSLEER. Trimming pared 3 bases from V and 4 bases from J, leaving 7 bases between. The CDR3: CASSHSEGNTIYF. The CDR3 DNA sequence: TGCGCCAGCAGCCACAGCGAAGGAAACACCATATATTTT.